This T cell receptor (beta chain) was sequenced for a study of vaccination effects on CD4 cells after COVID-19. The overall study: Samples from a couple of convalescent patients were given 16 days and one week before vaccination.

As regards this clone: Antigen: not known. It is likely a read error, because the conserved phenylalanine at the end of the CDR3 is missing. The DNA is left out, because the CDR3 cannot be placed on it with certainty; the CDR3 is given as TCRdb lists it.

The data were produced by immunoSEQ multiplex PCR, yet TCRdb's version contains in-frame clones alone and is incomplete. The table has approximately 30,000 clones, 72% seen once; the top ten hold less than 35%. Regarding the study as a whole: In people who had recovered, most post-vaccine spike-reactive clones were new vaccine-induced clones. Early post-infection timepoints were missing from the study, which also had few convalescent patients.

After expansion with viral peptide pools in the ViraFEST assay, antigen-specific CD4+ T cells were sequenced. Culturing for roughly 10 days preceded CD4+ T cell isolation. The individual was infected with SARS-CoV-2 between March and December 2020, as confirmed by PCR. Half-medium changes using IL-2 medium occurred on days 3 and 7. The input for sequencing was CD4+ T cells from PBMCs cultured with a peptide pool, taken before COVID-19 vaccination. The receptor comes from a human donor who had a prior SARS-CoV-2 infection.

The CDR3 loop reads CASRFALDRGFG. The chain recombines TRBV27 with TRBJ1-2; the table's TRBD1 call for D was not verified on the DNA. The CDR3 is 12 amino acids in total, end residues counted. Germline CDR1 MNHEY, CDR2 SMNVEV (reference sequence).